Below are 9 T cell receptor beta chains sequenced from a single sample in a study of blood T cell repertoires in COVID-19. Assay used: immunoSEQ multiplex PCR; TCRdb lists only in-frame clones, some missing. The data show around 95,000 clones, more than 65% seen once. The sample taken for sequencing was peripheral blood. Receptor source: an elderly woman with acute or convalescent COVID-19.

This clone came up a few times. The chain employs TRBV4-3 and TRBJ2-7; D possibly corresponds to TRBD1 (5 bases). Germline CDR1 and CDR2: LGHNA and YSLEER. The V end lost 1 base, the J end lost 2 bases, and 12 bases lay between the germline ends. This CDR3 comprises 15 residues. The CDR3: CASSQGNPGPYEQYF. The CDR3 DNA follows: TGCGCCAGCAGCCAAGGGAACCCAGGGCCCTACGAGCAGTACTTC.

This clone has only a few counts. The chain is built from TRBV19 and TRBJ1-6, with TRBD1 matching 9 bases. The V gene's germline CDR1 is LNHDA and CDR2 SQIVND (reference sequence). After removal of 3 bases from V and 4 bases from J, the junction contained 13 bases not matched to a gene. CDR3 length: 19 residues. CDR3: CASSILGQGTRRYNSPLHF. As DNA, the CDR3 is TGTGCCAGTAGTATTCTGGGACAGGGAACGCGGAGGTATAATTCACCCCTCCACTTT.

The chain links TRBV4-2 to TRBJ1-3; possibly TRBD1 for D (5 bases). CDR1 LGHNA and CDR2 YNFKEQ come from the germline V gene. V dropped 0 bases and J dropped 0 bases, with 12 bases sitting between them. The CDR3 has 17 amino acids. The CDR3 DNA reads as TGTGCCAGCAGCCAAGACCGTACAGGAGACTCTGGAAACACCATATATTTT. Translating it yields CASSQDRTGDSGNTIYF.

CDR3 protein: CASSPTQSTDTQYF. The CDR3 coding sequence is TGTGCCAGTAGCCCGACTCAGAGCACAGATACGCAGTATTTT. The chain joins TRBV19 to TRBJ2-3, with D uncertain. CDR1 is LNHDA and CDR2 is SQIVND in the germline V gene (reference sequence). CDR3 length: 14 residues. Trimming shortened V by 6 bases and J by 0 bases, and 10 bases separated the two germline ends.

In DNA form, the CDR3 reads TGTGCCAGCAGCCCCGTTCTGGGACAGGGGTTCGGCTACACCTTC. It specifies CASSPVLGQGFGYTF. The chain has TRBV5-4 and TRBJ1-2; 10 bases map to TRBD1. CDR3 length: 15 residues. Germline V gene data show CDR1 as SGHNT and CDR2 as YYREEE (reference sequence). V lost 4 bases and J lost 8; bases outside the gene matches: 11.

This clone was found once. DNA for the CDR3: TGTGCCACCAGACAGGGGGCGCCTGAAAAACTGTTTTTT. Translation: CATRQGAPEKLFF. This sequence joins TRBV2 and TRBJ1-4; 10 nucleotides match TRBD1. V dropped 10 bases and J dropped 7; count of bases not matched to a gene: 6. CDR1 is SNHLY and CDR2 is FYNNEI in the germline V gene. The length of the CDR3 is 13 residues. Full variable domain (outside the CDR3, taken from reference TRBV2 and TRBJ1-4): EPEVTQTPSHQVTQMGQEVILRCVPISNHLYFYWYRQILGQKVEFLVSFYNNEISEKSEIFDDQFSVERPDGSNFTLKIRSTKLEDSAMYFCATRQGAPEKLFFGSGTQLSVL.

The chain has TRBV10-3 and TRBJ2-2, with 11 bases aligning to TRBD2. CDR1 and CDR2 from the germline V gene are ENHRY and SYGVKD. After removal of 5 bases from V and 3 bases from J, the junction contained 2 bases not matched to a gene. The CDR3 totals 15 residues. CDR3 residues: CAISFSGGDTGELFF. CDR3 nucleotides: TGTGCCATCAGTTTTAGCGGGGGGGACACCGGGGAGCTGTTTTTT.

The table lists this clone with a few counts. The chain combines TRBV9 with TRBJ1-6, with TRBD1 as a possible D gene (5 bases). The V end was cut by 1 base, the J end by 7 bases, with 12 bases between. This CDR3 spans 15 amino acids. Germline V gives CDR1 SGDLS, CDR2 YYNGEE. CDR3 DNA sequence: TGTGCCAGCAGCGTACAGGGCCTTGGGAATTCACCCCTCCACTTT. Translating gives CASSVQGLGNSPLHF.

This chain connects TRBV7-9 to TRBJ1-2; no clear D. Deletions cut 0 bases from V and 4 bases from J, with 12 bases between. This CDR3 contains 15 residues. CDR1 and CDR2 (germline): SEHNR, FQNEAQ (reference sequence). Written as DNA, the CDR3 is TGTGCCAGCAGCTTAGCGGAGCAGAGACTCTATGGCTACACCTTC. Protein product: CASSLAEQRLYGYTF.